The TCR beta chain described here comes from a study of post-analysis software for immune sequencing data. Study results and limitations: Comparison of patients with controls showed five or six TRBV segments more frequent in patients, TRBV5-6, TRBV5-1 and TRBV20-1 among them.

Germline CDR1 is MGHRA and CDR2 is YSYEKL. The CDR3 runs to 14 residues. Sequencing libraries made from TCR beta cDNA carried unique molecular identifiers. TCRdb ran MiXCR on the PCR reads and lists one entry per CDR3 protein. This table holds hundreds of thousands of distinct CDR3 sequences, roughly 27% found once. For this clonotype: The antigen is unknown.

Material for sequencing was blood. This TCR was recovered from a girl aged 10-17 years with multiple sclerosis. The chain uses TRBV4-1 and TRBJ2-5; D possibly corresponds to TRBD2 (6 bases). The DNA end is a closer match to TRBJ2-7, so the J assignment may be wrong. As DNA, the CDR3 is TGCGCCAGCAGCCAAGTGTCCGGGGGACGCGAGCAGTACTTC. Encoded protein: CASSQVSGGREQYF.